The 29 T cell receptor beta chains below come from one sample, sequenced in a study of blood T cell repertoires in COVID-19. Sequenced by immunoSEQ multiplex PCR; TCRdb stores in-frame clones only, minus some. The sample contains 150,000 to 200,000 clones, 84% of which appear only once. Sequencing was carried out using peripheral blood. Every receptor here comes from a woman in her 70s with COVID-19, enrolled during active disease.

The chain employs TRBV6-5 and TRBJ2-3; TRBD1 agrees at 7 bases. The CDR3 consists of 14 residues. Germline V CDR1 and CDR2: MNHEY, SVGAGI. V dropped 6 bases and J dropped 2; count of bases not matched to a gene: 5. The CDR3 nucleotides read TGTGCCAGCAGGGTCGGGACAGTCACAGATACGCAGTATTTT. It translates to CASRVGTVTDTQYF.

The chain combines TRBV2 with TRBJ1-1, with 7 nucleotides matching TRBD1. CDR3 length equals 13 residues. Germline V gives CDR1 SNHLY, CDR2 FYNNEI. The V gene end was trimmed by 10 bases and the J gene end by 4 bases; junction bases not matched to a gene: 9. Written as DNA, the CDR3 is TGTGCCACAAAGGGGGACAGAGTCACTGAAGCTTTCTTT. This gives the protein CATKGDRVTEAFF. Filled out from reference TRBV2 and TRBJ1-1, the complete variable domain reads EPEVTQTPSHQVTQMGQEVILRCVPISNHLYFYWYRQILGQKVEFLVSFYNNEISEKSEIFDDQFSVERPDGSNFTLKIRSTKLEDSAMYFCATKGDRVTEAFFGQGTRLTVV.

This rearrangement joins TRBV12-5 to TRBJ1-5, with 9 bases identical to TRBD1. J lost 2 bases, V lost 6 bases, and 14 bases had no gene match. CDR1 is LGHNT and CDR2 is FRNRAP in the germline V gene. The length of the CDR3 is 18 residues. The CDR3 reads CASGNTGGAGYGNQPQHF. CDR3 coding DNA: TGTGCTAGTGGCAATACAGGGGGCGCGGGGTATGGCAATCAGCCCCAGCATTTT.

This rearrangement joins TRBV4-1 to TRBJ1-3; D ambiguous. CDR3 length: 18 residues. Trimming took off 0 bases at V and 3 bases at J, with 18 bases between the two ends. CDR1 and CDR2 (germline): MGHRA, YSYEKL. CDR3 residues: CASSQDSQKAVFGNTIYF. The CDR3 DNA reads as TGCGCCAGCAGCCAAGATTCCCAAAAAGCGGTCTTTGGAAACACCATATATTTT.

This clone has at least ten counts. The rearrangement links TRBV2 to TRBJ1-2; D remains ambiguous. There are 11 residues in the CDR3. Germline V gene data show CDR1 as SNHLY and CDR2 as FYNNEI. Trimming pared 10 bases from V and 8 bases from J, leaving 14 bases between. The CDR3 sequence: CATPTGEGYTF. For the CDR3, the DNA is TGTGCCACCCCCACTGGAGAGGGCTACACCTTC.

This chain's CDR3 is CASNIPAGSGTEAFF. The CDR3 bases are TGTGCCAGCAACATCCCAGCGGGGTCGGGTACTGAAGCTTTCTTT. The chain carries TRBV28 and TRBJ1-1; D unclear. The CDR3 loop spans 15 amino acids. Trimming stripped 7 bases from V and 5 bases from J, with 20 bases between. The germline CDR1 and CDR2 sequences are MDHEN and SYDVKM.

V usage is TRBV27 and J usage is TRBJ1-2; 9 nucleotides align to TRBD1. The CDR3 sequence is 15 residues long. After removal of 5 bases from V and 2 bases from J, the junction contained 6 bases not matched to a gene. CDR1 is MNHEY, CDR2 SMNVEV, per germline (reference sequence). As DNA, the CDR3 is TGTGCCAGCAGTCCGACAGGGGGTATGAACTATGGCTACACCTTC. It translates to CASSPTGGMNYGYTF.

This clone turned up a few times. V gene TRBV27 combines with J gene TRBJ1-2, with D tentatively TRBD1 (5 bases). The CDR3 runs to 17 residues. The V and J ends lost 8 bases and 1 base respectively, with 23 bases between them. The germline gives CDR1 MNHEY, CDR2 SMNVEV (reference sequence). This chain's CDR3 is CASFSGQGGKFNYGYTF. For the CDR3, the DNA is TGTGCCAGCTTTTCCGGCCAGGGAGGAAAGTTTAACTATGGCTACACCTTC.

J is TRBJ2-2 and V is TRBV6-5; possibly TRBD2 for D (5 bases). The CDR3 is made up of 15 amino acids. V dropped 5 bases and J dropped 1 base, with 11 bases sitting between them. The germline V gene has CDR1 MNHEY and CDR2 SVGAGI. The CDR3 DNA follows: TGTGCCAGCAGTCCGTTACTAGAGAACACCGGGGAGCTGTTTTTT. Its translation: CASSPLLENTGELFF.

The rearrangement links TRBV2 to TRBJ2-5, with 8 bases lining up with TRBD1. This CDR3 contains 16 residues. Looked up from germline, CDR1 is SNHLY and CDR2 is FYNNEI. The V segment lost 4 bases and the J segment 1 base; nucleotides outside the gene matches: 8. The CDR3: CASSGGRDRRQETQYF. For the CDR3, the DNA is TGTGCCAGCAGTGGAGGACGGGACAGGCGCCAAGAGACCCAGTACTTC.

The CDR3 region is CASSSRQDVSYNEQFF. DNA for the CDR3: TGTGCCAGCAGTAGTCGACAGGACGTCTCCTACAATGAGCAGTTCTTC. The chain uses TRBV27 and TRBJ2-1; D is perhaps TRBD1 (6 bases). Germline V gene sequence: CDR1 MNHEY, CDR2 SMNVEV (reference sequence). This CDR3 has 16 residues. V dropped 5 bases and J dropped 0 bases, with 14 bases sitting between them.

V is TRBV23-1 and J is TRBJ2-7; D might be TRBD2 (5 bases). TRBV23-1 carries the ORF label, with uncertain function. CDR3 length equals 17 residues. Deletions cut 2 bases from V and 5 bases from J, with 22 bases between. The CDR3 bases are TGCGCCAGCAGTCAAAGGAGAGAGGGAGTACACAAGAACGAGCAGTACTTC. Translating gives CASSQRREGVHKNEQYF.

The chain has TRBV5-1 and TRBJ2-1; 10 bases map to TRBD2. The germline V gene encodes CDR1 SGHRS and CDR2 YFSETQ. The length of the CDR3 is 17 residues. Trimming at V came to 0 bases and at J to 4 bases, leaving 7 bases not matched to a gene. CDR3 protein: CASSLGASGSAYNEQFF. The CDR3 DNA follows: TGCGCCAGCAGCTTGGGGGCTAGCGGGAGTGCGTACAATGAGCAGTTCTTC.

The V call is TRBV28, the J call TRBJ2-3; 7 positions agree with TRBD2. The CDR3 loop spans 13 amino acids. Trimming took 6 bases from V and 4 from J; bases not matched to a gene: 4. CDR1 and CDR2 (germline): MDHEN, SYDVKM. This CDR3 is CASSGLDPDTQYF. In DNA, the CDR3 is TGTGCCAGCAGCGGACTAGACCCAGATACGCAGTATTTT. Complete variable domain (other parts from reference TRBV28 and TRBJ2-3): DVKVTQSSRYLVKRTGEKVFLECVQDMDHENMFWYRQDPGLGLRLIYFSYDVKMKEKGDIPEGYSVSREKKERFSLILESASTNQTSMYLCASSGLDPDTQYFGPGTRLTVL.

The chain has TRBV10-3 and TRBJ1-5; no reliable D call. Germline V gene data show CDR1 as ENHRY and CDR2 as SYGVKD. Trimming cost V 3 bases and J 2 bases, with 11 bases left between them. The CDR3 is made up of 15 amino acids. CDR3 sequence (DNA): TGTGCCATCAGTGACCCCGGGGATGGCAATCAGCCCCAGCATTTT. As protein: CAISDPGDGNQPQHF.

V gene TRBV5-6 combines with J gene TRBJ2-2; 7 bases agree with TRBD2. In germline, CDR1 is SGHDT, CDR2 YYEEEE. After removal of 4 bases from V and 6 bases from J, the junction contained 15 bases not matched to a gene. This CDR3 is 17 amino acids long. CDR3 region: CASSPTASRTRSGELFF. The CDR3 nucleotides read TGTGCCAGCAGCCCGACGGCCAGCCGGACTAGATCCGGGGAGCTGTTTTTT. Combining the CDR3 with reference TRBV5-6 and TRBJ2-2 gives the whole variable domain DAGVTQSPTHLIKTRGQQVTLRCSPKSGHDTVSWYQQALGQGPQFIFQYYEEEERQRGNFPDRFSGHQFPNYSSELNVNALLLGDSALYLCASSPTASRTRSGELFFGEGSRLTVL.

This sequence joins TRBV6-5 and TRBJ1-1, with D unresolved. The ends were cut back, 5 bases at V and 2 bases at J, with 9 bases in the middle. The CDR3 length is 13 residues. CDR1 and CDR2 from the germline V gene are MNHEY and SVGAGI. Here the CDR3 reads CASSNTINTEAFF. Here the CDR3 DNA reads TGTGCCAGCAGTAACACGATTAACACTGAAGCTTTCTTT.

The chain recombines TRBV28 with TRBJ2-1, with D maybe TRBD1 (6 bases). There are 15 residues in the CDR3. V lost 4 bases and J lost 8, with 18 bases in between. CDR1 and CDR2 from the germline V gene are MDHEN and SYDVKM. The CDR3 DNA reads TGTGCCAGCAGTTCCCCAGGGGCTTATAGCGATGAGCAGTTCTTC. This translates into CASSSPGAYSDEQFF.

The genes are TRBV5-4 and TRBJ2-3, with D perhaps TRBD1 (7 bases). Trimming pared 6 bases from V and 6 bases from J, leaving 17 bases between. CDR1 SGHNT and CDR2 YYREEE come from the germline V gene (reference sequence). CDR3 length: 14 amino acids. CDR3 protein: CASIQQGRWDTQYF. As DNA, the CDR3 is TGTGCCAGCATCCAACAGGGGAGGTGGGATACGCAGTATTTT.

Only one count was recorded for this clone. This chain links TRBV3-1 (or the pseudogene TRBV3-2) with TRBJ1-1, with D possibly TRBD1 on 5 matching bases. V lost 5 bases to trimming and J lost 4 bases, with 17 bases between them. The CDR3 totals 15 residues. In germline, CDR1 is LGHDT, CDR2 YNNKEL (reference sequence). The CDR3 DNA is TGTGCCAGCAGCTTACGCCATGGGGGGTCCACTGAAGCTTTCTTT. It encodes CASSLRHGGSTEAFF.

The chain carries TRBV9 and TRBJ2-2, with 9 bases aligning to TRBD1. Germline CDR1 SGDLS, CDR2 YYNGEE. The CDR3 runs 15 residues. The junction had 4 bases not matched to a gene; V was cut back by 0 bases and J by 7 bases. The CDR3 is CASSVVQGAGGELFF. DNA of the CDR3: TGTGCCAGCAGCGTAGTACAGGGGGCAGGCGGGGAGCTGTTTTTT. Supplemented by reference TRBV9 and TRBJ2-2, the full variable domain reads DSGVTQTPKHLITATGQRVTLRCSPRSGDLSVYWYQQSLDQGLQFLIQYYNGEERAKGNILERFSAQQFPDLHSELNLSSLELGDSALYFCASSVVQGAGGELFFGEGSRLTVL.

The gene calls are TRBV27 and TRBJ1-6; maybe TRBD1 (5 bases). Trimming took off 6 bases at V and 4 bases at J, with 10 bases between the two ends. CDR3 size: 14 residues. Germline V gene lookup returns CDR1 MNHEY and CDR2 SMNVEV (reference sequence). In DNA, the CDR3 is TGTGCCAGCAGATTTGACAGTTATAATTCACCCCTCCACTTT. Its protein is CASRFDSYNSPLHF.

As to this clone: The same CDR3 also results from other DNA sequences found in this sample. The chain joins TRBV28 to TRBJ2-7, with a possible D match to TRBD1 (5 bases). Trimming took 4 bases from V and 4 from J, leaving 11 bases between them. This CDR3 has 13 amino acids. Germline CDR1 and CDR2: MDHEN and SYDVKM. In nucleotides, the CDR3 is TGTGCCAGCAGTTCGCCAGGGCTTTACGAGCAGTACTTC. It specifies CASSSPGLYEQYF.

J is TRBJ1-2 and V is TRBV6-1, with no clear D. The germline CDR1 and CDR2 sequences are MNHNS and SASEGT. The CDR3 consists of 15 residues. Trimming removed 0 bases at V and 6 bases at J, with 14 bases between. CDR3 sequence: CASSEALLLRDGYTF. The CDR3 DNA is TGTGCCAGCAGTGAAGCGCTTCTTTTACGGGATGGCTACACCTTC.

The chain is built from TRBV5-1 and TRBJ2-3; 9 bases align to TRBD1. The CDR3 length is 16 residues. With V trimmed by 0 bases and J by 5 bases, 7 bases remained unmatched. From germline, CDR1 is SGHRS and CDR2 YFSETQ. CDR3 sequence (DNA): TGCGCCAGCAGCTTGGAGGGGACAGGGCAGCGAGATACGCAGTATTTT. Its protein product is CASSLEGTGQRDTQYF.

This clone was found once. V and J are TRBV2 and TRBJ2-4; 7 bases are shared with TRBD1. CDR1 is SNHLY, CDR2 FYNNEI, per germline. J lost 6 bases, V lost 6 bases, and 8 bases had no gene match. This CDR3 contains 14 residues. CDR3 sequence (DNA): TGTGCCAGCAGGCAGACAGGGAACGGAAACATTCAGTACTTC. This translates into CASRQTGNGNIQYF.

J is TRBJ2-5 and V is TRBV6-6; TRBD2 is a possible D gene (6 bases). Trimming pared 5 bases from V and 5 bases from J, leaving 18 bases between. Germline V gives CDR1 MNHNY, CDR2 SVGAGI (reference sequence). The CDR3 totals 15 residues. CDR3 residues: CASSTLGGVRETQYF. CDR3 sequence (DNA): TGTGCCAGCAGTACCCTGGGGGGTGTAAGGGAGACCCAGTACTTC.

This clone was seen once. This chain joins TRBV18 and TRBJ2-5; a weak D match, TRBD1 (6 bases). The V and J ends lost 5 bases and 5 bases respectively, with 12 bases between them. Germline loops: CDR1 KGHSH, CDR2 LQKENI. The CDR3 covers 13 residues. This CDR3 is CASSTVGAETQYF. In DNA form, the CDR3 reads TGTGCCAGCTCAACCGTGGGGGCCGAGACCCAGTACTTC.

This clone was counted between two and nine times. The V and J genes are TRBV12-3 or TRBV12-4 and TRBJ2-7; D call uncertain. V gave up 0 bases and J gave up 4 bases, with 4 bases separating them. CDR3 size: 12 residues. The DNA for the CDR3 is TGTGCCAGCAGTTTAGCGCTATACGAGCAGTACTTC. Its protein is CASSLALYEQYF.